This T cell receptor beta chain came from a study of cytomegalovirus exposure and HLA in healthy donors. Study summary: Most donors, 70% to 85% of around 400 genotyped, fell in the Caucasian-associated ancestry cluster. Points from the study as a whole: The authors confirmed in vitro that three CMV-associated chains were specific for CMV antigens. Investigators reported under 200 TCR beta chains as tied to cytomegalovirus.

Unrecorded immune exposures were likely, despite nominal health at sampling. Germline V lookup: CDR1 MDHEN, CDR2 SYDVKM. V shed 6 bases and J shed 7 bases, with 19 bases lying between them. The CDR3 has 15 residues. In the PCR, 60 Vbeta and 13 Jbeta primers were used. Some clones are missing from TCRdb's copy, which holds only in-frame ones; the method was immunoSEQ multiplex PCR. The table records over 150,000 clones, approximately 80% of them present only once. With regard to this clone: Its antigen is unidentified.

This clonotype originated in a male donor in good health and CMV-seronegative. Material: PBMCs. This chain links TRBV28 with TRBJ1-5; possibly TRBD1 for D (5 bases). CDR3 sequence (DNA): TGTGCCAGCAGGCGCGGGGCAGGACCTCTCCAGCCCCAGCATTTT. Translating it yields CASRRGAGPLQPQHF. The variable domain in full, completed from reference TRBV28 and TRBJ1-5, reads DVKVTQSSRYLVKRTGEKVFLECVQDMDHENMFWYRQDPGLGLRLIYFSYDVKMKEKGDIPEGYSVSREKKERFSLILESASTNQTSMYLCASRRGAGPLQPQHFGDGTRLSIL.